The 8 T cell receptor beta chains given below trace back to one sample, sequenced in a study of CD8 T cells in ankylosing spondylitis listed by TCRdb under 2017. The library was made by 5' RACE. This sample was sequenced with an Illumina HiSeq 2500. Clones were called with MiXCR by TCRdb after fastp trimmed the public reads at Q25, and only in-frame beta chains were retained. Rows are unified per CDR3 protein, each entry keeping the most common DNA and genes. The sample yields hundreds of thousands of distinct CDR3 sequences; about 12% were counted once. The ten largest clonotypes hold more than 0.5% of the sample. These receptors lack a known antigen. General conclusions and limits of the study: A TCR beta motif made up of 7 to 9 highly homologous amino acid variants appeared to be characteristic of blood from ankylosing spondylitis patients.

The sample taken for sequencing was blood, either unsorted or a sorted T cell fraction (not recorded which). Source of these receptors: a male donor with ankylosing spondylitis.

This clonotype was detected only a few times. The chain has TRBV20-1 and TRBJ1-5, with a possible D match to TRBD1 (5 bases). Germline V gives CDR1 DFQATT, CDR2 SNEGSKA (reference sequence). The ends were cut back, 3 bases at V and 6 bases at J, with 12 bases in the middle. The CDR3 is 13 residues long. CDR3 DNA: TGCAGTGCTAGCCCGGACACGGGTCAGCCCCAGCATTTT. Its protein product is CSASPDTGQPQHF.

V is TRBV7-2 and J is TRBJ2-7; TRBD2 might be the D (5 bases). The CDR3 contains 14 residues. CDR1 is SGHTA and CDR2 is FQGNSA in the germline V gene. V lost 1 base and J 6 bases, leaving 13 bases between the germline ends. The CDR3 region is CASSLDLLVPEQYF. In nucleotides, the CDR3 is TGTGCCAGCAGCTTAGATTTACTAGTTCCCGAGCAGTACTTC.

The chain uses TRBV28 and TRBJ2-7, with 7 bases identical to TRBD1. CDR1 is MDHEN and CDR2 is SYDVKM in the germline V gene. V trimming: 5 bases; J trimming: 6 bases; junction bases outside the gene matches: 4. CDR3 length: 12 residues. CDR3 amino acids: CASSNDRAEQYF. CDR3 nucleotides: TGTGCCAGCAGTAACGACAGGGCCGAGCAGTACTTC.

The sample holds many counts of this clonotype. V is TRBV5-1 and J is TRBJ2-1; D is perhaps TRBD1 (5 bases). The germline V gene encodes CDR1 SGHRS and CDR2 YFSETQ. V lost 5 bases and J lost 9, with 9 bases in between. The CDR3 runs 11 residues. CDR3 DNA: TGCGCCAGCAGGCTACAGGTTGAGCAGTTCTTC. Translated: CASRLQVEQFF.

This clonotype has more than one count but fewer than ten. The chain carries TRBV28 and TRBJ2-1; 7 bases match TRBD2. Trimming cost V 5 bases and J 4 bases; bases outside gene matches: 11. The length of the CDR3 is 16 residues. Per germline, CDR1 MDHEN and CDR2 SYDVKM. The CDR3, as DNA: TGTGCCAGCAGTGGGGCCGCGGCGGGGGTTTACAATGAGCAGTTCTTC. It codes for CASSGAAAGVYNEQFF.

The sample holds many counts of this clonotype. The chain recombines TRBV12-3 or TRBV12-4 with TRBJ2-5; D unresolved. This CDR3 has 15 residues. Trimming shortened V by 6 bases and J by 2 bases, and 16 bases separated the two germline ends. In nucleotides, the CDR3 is TGTGCCAGCAGCCCCCCCTTGGATGGACAAGAGACCCAGTACTTC. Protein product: CASSPPLDGQETQYF.

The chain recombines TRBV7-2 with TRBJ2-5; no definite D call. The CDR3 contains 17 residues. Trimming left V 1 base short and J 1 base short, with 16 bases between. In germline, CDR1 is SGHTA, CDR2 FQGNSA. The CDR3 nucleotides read TGTGCCAGCAGCTTAGTAAGAAACTCCGCCAGCCAAGAGACCCAGTACTTC. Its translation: CASSLVRNSASQETQYF.

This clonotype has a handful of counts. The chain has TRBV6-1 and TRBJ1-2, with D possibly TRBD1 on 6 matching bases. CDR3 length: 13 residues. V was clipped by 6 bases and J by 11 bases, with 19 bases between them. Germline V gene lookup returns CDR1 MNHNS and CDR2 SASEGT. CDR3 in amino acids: CASSLPGTPSYTF. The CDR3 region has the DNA TGTGCCAGCAGCCTTCCCGGGACACCCTCTTACACCTTC.